The 13 T cell receptor beta chains presented below share a single source sample, sequenced in a study of blood T cell repertoires in COVID-19. This table comes from immunoSEQ multiplex PCR, and its TCRdb copy is limited to in-frame clones, with some not included. The sample lists about 290,000 clones; roughly 90% were seen once. The sample was PBMCs or T cells enriched from blood (not recorded which). The receptors were gathered from a woman aged 40 to 49 who had recovered from COVID-19.

This chain links TRBV7-2 with TRBJ2-3; 8 bases match TRBD2. Germline loops: CDR1 SGHTA, CDR2 FQGNSA. This CDR3 spans 18 amino acids. Germline trimming cut 1 base from V and 2 bases from J; bases unmatched to any gene: 11. CDR3 loop: CASSLGVLAGPYTDTQYF. CDR3 coding DNA: TGTGCCAGCAGCTTAGGGGTATTAGCGGGACCCTACACAGATACGCAGTATTTT.

Of note for this clone: Other DNA sequences in the sample encode the same CDR3. V is TRBV5-1 and J is TRBJ1-2; 8 nucleotides agree with TRBD1. The CDR3 is 15 amino acids. Germline CDR1 reads SGHRS; CDR2 reads YFSETQ. The ends lost 4 bases at V and 2 bases at J; junction bases unmatched: 7. CDR3 bases: TGCGCCAGCAGCCTCGGCGGACAGGGAAACTATGGCTACACCTTC. Translated, it gives CASSLGGQGNYGYTF.

V and J are TRBV3-1 (or the pseudogene TRBV3-2) and TRBJ2-7; D uncertain. The CDR3 sequence is 12 residues long. The germline V gene encodes CDR1 LGHDT and CDR2 YNNKEL (reference sequence). V shed 0 bases and J shed 6 bases, with 6 bases lying between them. CDR3 in amino acids: CASSQEQVEQYF. The CDR3 coding sequence is TGTGCCAGCAGCCAAGAGCAGGTCGAGCAGTACTTC.

This chain connects TRBV5-1 to TRBJ2-2, with TRBD1 identical over 8 bases. The ends lost 1 base at V and 1 base at J; junction bases unmatched: 3. From germline, CDR1 is SGHRS and CDR2 YFSETQ. CDR3 length equals 16 residues. CDR3 residues: CASSLWGQVNTGELFF. DNA for the CDR3: TGCGCCAGCAGCTTGTGGGGACAGGTGAACACCGGGGAGCTGTTTTTT.

A word on this clone: Other DNA sequences from this sample encode an identical CDR3 as well. This rearrangement joins TRBV2 to TRBJ2-6; 7 bases are shared with TRBD1. V lost 6 bases and J lost 2; bases outside the gene matches: 1. This CDR3 contains 14 residues. Germline V gives CDR1 SNHLY, CDR2 FYNNEI. DNA for the CDR3: TGTGCCAGCAGCGACAGGGCTGGGGCCAACGTCCTGACTTTC. Residues: CASSDRAGANVLTF.

This rearrangement joins TRBV5-4 to TRBJ1-6; 7 nucleotides align to TRBD1. The CDR3 sequence is 15 residues long. J lost 4 bases, V lost 4 bases, and 5 bases had no gene match. Germline V CDR1 and CDR2: SGHNT, YYREEE (reference sequence). The CDR3 region has the DNA TGTGCCAGCAGCCGCGGGACAGCTTATAATTCACCCCTCCACTTT. This encodes CASSRGTAYNSPLHF.

J is TRBJ2-5 and V is TRBV9; D possibly corresponds to TRBD1 (7 bases). Trimming cost V 4 bases and J 4 bases, with 17 bases left between them. Germline assignment: CDR1 SGDLS and CDR2 YYNGEE. The CDR3 runs to 15 residues. The CDR3, as DNA: TGTGCCAGCAGCTTACGGGGGACAGTGGGAGAGACCCAGTACTTC. Amino acid sequence: CASSLRGTVGETQYF.

The genes are TRBV7-9 and TRBJ1-2; maybe TRBD1 (5 bases). CDR1 and CDR2 from the germline V gene are SEHNR and FQNEAQ (reference sequence). V lost 5 bases and J 8 bases, leaving 18 bases between the germline ends. The CDR3 extends over 14 amino acids. DNA for the CDR3: TGTGCCAGCAGCCTTAACTCGGGGGAGGACGGCTACACCTTC. This translates into CASSLNSGEDGYTF.

The chain uses TRBV30 and TRBJ2-5, with 8 bases aligning to TRBD1. Looked up from germline, CDR1 is GTSNPN and CDR2 is SVGIG (reference sequence). The CDR3 is 14 residues long. The junction had 6 bases not matched to a gene; V was cut back by 5 bases and J by 1 base. CDR3 in DNA: TGTGCCTGGGATCGGACAGGGATCCAAGAGACCCAGTACTTC. Translated: CAWDRTGIQETQYF.

The chain combines TRBV9 with TRBJ2-1, with 7 nucleotides matching TRBD2. This CDR3 spans 15 amino acids. V was pared by 6 bases and J by 3 bases, with 9 bases of the junction left unmatched. The V gene's germline CDR1 is SGDLS and CDR2 YYNGEE. The CDR3 spells CASTSGTNSYNEQFF. Here the CDR3 DNA reads TGTGCCAGCACATCGGGGACTAATAGCTACAATGAGCAGTTCTTC.

The genes are TRBV19 and TRBJ1-4, with 11 bases lining up with TRBD1. The trim removed 6 bases at V and 10 bases at J, leaving 10 bases unmatched. Germline V CDR1 and CDR2: LNHDA, SQIVND (reference sequence). The CDR3 extends over 15 amino acids. CDR3 nucleotides: TGTGCCAGTAGCACCGGGACAGGGGGTTTCGGAAAACTGTTTTTT. Translation: CASSTGTGGFGKLFF.

The V call is TRBV19, the J call TRBJ2-7; no firm D call. V gave up 1 base and J gave up 2 bases, with 12 bases separating them. CDR1 is LNHDA and CDR2 is SQIVND in the germline V gene (reference sequence). This CDR3 spans 15 amino acids. The DNA of the CDR3 is TGTGCCAGTAGTATAGGGGCAGAAAAGCCCTACGAGCAGTACTTC. This encodes CASSIGAEKPYEQYF. The full variable domain, its missing parts supplied by reference TRBV19 and TRBJ2-7, is DGGITQSPKYLFRKEGQNVTLSCEQNLNHDAMYWYRQDPGQGLRLIYYSQIVNDFQKGDIAEGYSVSREKKESFPLTVTSAQKNPTAFYLCASSIGAEKPYEQYFGPGTRLTVT.

V and J are TRBV6-5 and TRBJ2-5; 12 nucleotides line up with TRBD2. Germline assignment: CDR1 MNHEY and CDR2 SVGAGI. Trimming removed 5 bases from V and 4 bases from J; junction bases left unmatched: 5. This CDR3 is 15 amino acids long. The CDR3 loop is CASSIKTSGRETQYF. In DNA, the CDR3 is TGTGCCAGCAGTATTAAGACTAGCGGGAGAGAGACCCAGTACTTC.